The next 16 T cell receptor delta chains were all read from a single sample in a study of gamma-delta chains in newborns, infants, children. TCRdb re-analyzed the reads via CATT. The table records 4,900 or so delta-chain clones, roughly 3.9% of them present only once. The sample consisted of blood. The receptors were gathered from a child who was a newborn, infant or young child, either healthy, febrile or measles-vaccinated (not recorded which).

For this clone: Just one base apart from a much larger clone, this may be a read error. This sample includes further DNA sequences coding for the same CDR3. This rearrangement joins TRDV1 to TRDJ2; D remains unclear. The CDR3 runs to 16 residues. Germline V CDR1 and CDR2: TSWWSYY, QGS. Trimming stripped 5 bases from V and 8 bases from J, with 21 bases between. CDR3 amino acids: CALGPHRSRMRAQLFF. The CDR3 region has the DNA TGTGCTCTTGGGCCCCACCGTTCTAGGATGCGGGCACAACTCTTCTTT.

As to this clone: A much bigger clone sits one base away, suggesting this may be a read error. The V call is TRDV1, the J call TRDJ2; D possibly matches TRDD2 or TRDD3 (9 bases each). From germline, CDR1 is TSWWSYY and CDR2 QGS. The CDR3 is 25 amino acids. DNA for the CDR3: TGTGCTCTTGGGGAACCTCGGCCTTCCTACTCGGTGCTGGGGGATCGAAAATCTTTGGCAGCACAACTCTTCTTT. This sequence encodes CALGEPRPSYSVLGDRKSLAAQLFF.

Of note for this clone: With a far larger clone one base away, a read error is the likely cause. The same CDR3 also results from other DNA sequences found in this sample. CDR3 DNA sequence: TGTGCTCTTGGGGGCCCTTTTACTAGGCTGGGGGGGATGACAGCACAACTCTTCTTT. Translating gives CALGGPFTRLGGMTAQLFF. The J gene is TRDJ2, the V gene TRDV1; 7 positions match TRDD3. V lost 4 bases and J lost 3; bases outside the gene matches: 17. The germline V gene has CDR1 TSWWSYY and CDR2 QGS. This CDR3 comprises 19 residues.

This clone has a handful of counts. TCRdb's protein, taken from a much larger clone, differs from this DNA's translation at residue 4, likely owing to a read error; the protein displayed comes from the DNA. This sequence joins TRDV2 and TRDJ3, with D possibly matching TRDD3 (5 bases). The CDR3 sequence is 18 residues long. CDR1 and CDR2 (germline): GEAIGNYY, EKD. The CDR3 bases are TGTGCCTGTGGCACCGCGGGGACTATCTCCTGGGACACCCGACAGATGTTTTTC. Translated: CACGTAGTISWDTRQMFF.

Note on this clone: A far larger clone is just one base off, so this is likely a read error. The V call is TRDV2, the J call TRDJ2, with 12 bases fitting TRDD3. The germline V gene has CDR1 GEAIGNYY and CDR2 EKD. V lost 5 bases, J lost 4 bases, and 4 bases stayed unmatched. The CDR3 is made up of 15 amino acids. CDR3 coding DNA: TGTGCCTGTGGCATACTGGGGGATACGACAGCACAACTCTTCTTT. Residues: CACGILGDTTAQLFF.

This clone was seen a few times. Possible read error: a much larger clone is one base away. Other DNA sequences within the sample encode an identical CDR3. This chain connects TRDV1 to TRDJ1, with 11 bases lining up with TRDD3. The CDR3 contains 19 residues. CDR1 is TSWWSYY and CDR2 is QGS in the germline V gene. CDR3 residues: CALGELPFLLGDRDDKLIF. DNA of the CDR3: TGTGCTCTGGGGGAACTGCCTTTTCTACTGGGGGATAGGGATGATAAACTCATCTTT.

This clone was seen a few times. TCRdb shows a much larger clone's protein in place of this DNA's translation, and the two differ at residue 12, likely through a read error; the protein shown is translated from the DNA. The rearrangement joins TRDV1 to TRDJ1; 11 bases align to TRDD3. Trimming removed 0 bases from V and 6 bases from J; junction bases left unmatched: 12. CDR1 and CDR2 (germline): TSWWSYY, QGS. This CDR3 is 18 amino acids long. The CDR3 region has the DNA TGTGCTCTTGGGGAACTAAGTCAACTGGGGGATATGGCAAATAAACTCATCTTT. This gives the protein CALGELSQLGDMANKLIF.

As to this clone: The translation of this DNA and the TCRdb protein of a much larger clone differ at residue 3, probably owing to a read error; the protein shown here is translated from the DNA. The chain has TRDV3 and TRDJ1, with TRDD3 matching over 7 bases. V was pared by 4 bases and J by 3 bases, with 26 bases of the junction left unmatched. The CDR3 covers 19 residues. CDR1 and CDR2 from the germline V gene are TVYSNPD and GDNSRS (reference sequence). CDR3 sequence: CAYGGFPPYWGPGSDKLIF. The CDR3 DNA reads TGTGCCTACGGGGGCTTTCCCCCTTACTGGGGACCTGGATCCGATAAACTCATCTTT.

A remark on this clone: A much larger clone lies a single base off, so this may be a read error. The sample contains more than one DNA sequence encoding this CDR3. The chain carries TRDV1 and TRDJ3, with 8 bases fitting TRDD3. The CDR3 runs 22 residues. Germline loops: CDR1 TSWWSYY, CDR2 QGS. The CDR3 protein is CALGELPHWGFPSSWDTRQMFF. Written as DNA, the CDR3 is TGTGCCCTTGGGGAACTACCCCACTGGGGGTTCCCCAGCTCCTGGGACACCCGACAGATGTTTTTC.

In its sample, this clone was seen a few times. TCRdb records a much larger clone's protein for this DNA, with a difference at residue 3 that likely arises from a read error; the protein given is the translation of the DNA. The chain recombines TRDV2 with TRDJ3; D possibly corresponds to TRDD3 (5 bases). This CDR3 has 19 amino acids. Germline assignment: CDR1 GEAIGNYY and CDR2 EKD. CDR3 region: CARDTAGGPPSWDTRQMFF. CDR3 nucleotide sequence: TGTGCCCGTGACACCGCAGGGGGCCCACCCTCCTGGGACACCCGACAGATGTTTTTC.

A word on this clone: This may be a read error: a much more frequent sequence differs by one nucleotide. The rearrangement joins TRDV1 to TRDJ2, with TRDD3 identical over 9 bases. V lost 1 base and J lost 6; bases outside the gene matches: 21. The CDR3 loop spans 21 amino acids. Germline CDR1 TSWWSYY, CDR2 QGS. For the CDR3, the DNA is TGTGCTCTTGGGGAACCCACCTCGGTACTGGGGGACCCGCGGTTGGCAGCACAACTCTTCTTT. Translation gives CALGEPTSVLGDPRLAAQLFF.

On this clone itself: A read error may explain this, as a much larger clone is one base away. The CDR3 DNA is TGTGCTCTTGGGGAACGCCGCCACTCCTTCCTACTGGGGGATCCGATATCGTACACCGATAAACTCATCTTT. Its translation: CALGERRHSFLLGDPISYTDKLIF. The V and J genes are TRDV1 and TRDJ1; possibly TRDD3 for D (10 bases). The V gene's germline CDR1 is TSWWSYY and CDR2 QGS. V was shortened by 1 base and J by 0 bases, with 36 bases between the two germline ends. The CDR3 totals 24 residues.

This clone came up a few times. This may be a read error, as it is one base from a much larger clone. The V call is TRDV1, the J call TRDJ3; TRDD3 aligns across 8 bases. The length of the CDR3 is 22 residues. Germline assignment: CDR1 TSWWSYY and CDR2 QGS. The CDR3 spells CALGELPHWGFPSSWDTQQMFF. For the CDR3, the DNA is TGTGCTCTTGGGGAACTACCCCACTGGGGGTTCCCCAGCTCCTGGGACACCCAACAGATGTTTTTC.

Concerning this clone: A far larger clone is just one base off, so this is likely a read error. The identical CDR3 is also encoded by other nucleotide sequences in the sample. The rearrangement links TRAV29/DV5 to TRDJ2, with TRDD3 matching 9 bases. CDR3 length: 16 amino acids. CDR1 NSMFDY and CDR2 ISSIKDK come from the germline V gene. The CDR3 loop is CAAGIRVPSLTAQLFF. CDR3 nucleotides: TGTGCAGCGGGGATACGCGTTCCTTCTTTGACAGCGCAACTCTTCTTT.

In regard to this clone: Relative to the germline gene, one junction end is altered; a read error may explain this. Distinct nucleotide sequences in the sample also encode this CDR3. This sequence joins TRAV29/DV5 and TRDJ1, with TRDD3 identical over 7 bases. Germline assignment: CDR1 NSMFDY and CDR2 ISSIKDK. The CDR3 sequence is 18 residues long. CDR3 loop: CAAISSYWGIGGTDKLIF. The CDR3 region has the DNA TGTGCCGCAATATCCTCGTACTGGGGTATAGGGGGGACCGATAAACTCATCTTT.

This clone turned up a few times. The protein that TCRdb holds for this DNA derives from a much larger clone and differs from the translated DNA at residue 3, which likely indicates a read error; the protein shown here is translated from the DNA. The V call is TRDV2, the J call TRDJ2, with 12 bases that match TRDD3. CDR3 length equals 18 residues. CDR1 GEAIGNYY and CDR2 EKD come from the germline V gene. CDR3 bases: TGTGCCCGTGACACCCTTACTGGGGGATACCGCCCTCTAGCACAACTCTTCTTT. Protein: CARDTLTGGYRPLAQLFF.